This T cell receptor (beta chain) was captured by sequencing in a study of T-cell reconstitution after alpha-beta-depleted transplantation in children. This clonotype occurred many times. Preparation of the TCRbeta library was carried out with unique molecular identifiers. A single record per CDR3 protein comes from TCRdb applying MiXCR to the PCR reads. Among 230,000 or so distinct CDR3 sequences listed, 9.7% were seen once. CDR3 size: 12 residues. V gave up 7 bases and J gave up 4 bases, with 6 bases separating them. CDR1 is SGHRS and CDR2 is YFSETQ in the germline V gene. This receptor was identified in a human donor who donated a stem cell graft to a child with SCID. The material sequenced was PBMCs from the stem cell graft donor, taken from the stem cell graft. This rearrangement joins TRBV5-1 to TRBJ2-6; no firm D call. In DNA, the CDR3 is TGCGCCAGCGGCGACGGGGCCAACGTCCTGACTTTC. Translation gives CASGDGANVLTF.